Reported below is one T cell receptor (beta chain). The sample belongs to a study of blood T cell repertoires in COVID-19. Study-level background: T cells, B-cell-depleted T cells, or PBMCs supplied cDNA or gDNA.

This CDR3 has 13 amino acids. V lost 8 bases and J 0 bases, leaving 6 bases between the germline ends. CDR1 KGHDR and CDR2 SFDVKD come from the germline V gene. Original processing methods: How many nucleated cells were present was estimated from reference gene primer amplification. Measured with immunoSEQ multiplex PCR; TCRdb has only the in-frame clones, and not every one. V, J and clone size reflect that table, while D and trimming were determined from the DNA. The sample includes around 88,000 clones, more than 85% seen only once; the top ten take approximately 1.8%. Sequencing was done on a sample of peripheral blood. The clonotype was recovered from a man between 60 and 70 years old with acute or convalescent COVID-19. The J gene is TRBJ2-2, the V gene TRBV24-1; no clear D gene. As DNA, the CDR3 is TGTGCCACCAAAGCTACGAACACCGGGGAGCTGTTTTTT. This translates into CATKATNTGELFF.